This T cell receptor beta chain was observed in a study of blood T cell repertoires in COVID-19. The wider study: PBMCs, B-cell-depleted T cells, or T cells were the source of the cDNA or gDNA that made up the material.

Per the original data handling: Amplification from reference gene primers served as the basis for estimated nucleated cell counts. Sequencing was performed with immunoSEQ multiplex PCR; in TCRdb, only in-frame clones are kept and a portion is missing. V, J and clone size are taken as reported in that table, and D and trimming were inferred from the DNA itself. The sample contains 300,000 to 350,000 clones, 85% to 90% of which appear only once. There are 15 residues in the CDR3. Looked up from germline, CDR1 is KGHSH and CDR2 is LQKENI. Trimming stripped 5 bases from V and 3 bases from J, with 14 bases between. Cohort allocation depended upon clinical history that participants reported.

The receptor was isolated from a woman aged 18-30 years with acute COVID-19. The sequenced material came from PBMCs or T cells enriched from blood (not recorded which). The J gene is TRBJ2-4, the V gene TRBV18; D is possibly TRBD2 (5 bases). The CDR3 coding sequence is TGTGCCAGCTCATCGGACCCCGAGGGCAAAAACATTCAGTACTTC. Translating gives CASSSDPEGKNIQYF.